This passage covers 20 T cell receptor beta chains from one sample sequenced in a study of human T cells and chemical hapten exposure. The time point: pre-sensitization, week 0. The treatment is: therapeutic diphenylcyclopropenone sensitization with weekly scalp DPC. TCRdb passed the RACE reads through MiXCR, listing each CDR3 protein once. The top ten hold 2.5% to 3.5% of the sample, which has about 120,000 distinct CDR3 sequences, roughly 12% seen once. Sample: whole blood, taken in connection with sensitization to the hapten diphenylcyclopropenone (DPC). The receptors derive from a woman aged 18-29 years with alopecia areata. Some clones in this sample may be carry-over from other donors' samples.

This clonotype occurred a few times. CDR3 bases: TGCAGCGTTGATGGGACAGAAAGCACAGATACGCAGTATTTT. Its translation: CSVDGTESTDTQYF. This chain links TRBV29-1 with TRBJ2-3; 7 nucleotides line up with TRBD1. In germline, CDR1 is SQVTM, CDR2 ANQGSEA. The junction had 3 bases not matched to a gene; V was cut back by 3 bases and J by 0 bases. The CDR3 is 14 residues long.

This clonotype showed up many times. The CDR3 DNA reads as TGTGCCAGCAGGACAGCGGGGGCACTTTCTTCACCAAACTATGGCTACACCTTC. It encodes CASRTAGALSSPNYGYTF. This sequence joins TRBV27 and TRBJ1-2; D is perhaps TRBD1 (6 bases). Trimming stripped 6 bases from V and 2 bases from J, with 25 bases between. Germline CDR1 MNHEY, CDR2 SMNVEV (reference sequence). The CDR3 sequence is 18 residues long.

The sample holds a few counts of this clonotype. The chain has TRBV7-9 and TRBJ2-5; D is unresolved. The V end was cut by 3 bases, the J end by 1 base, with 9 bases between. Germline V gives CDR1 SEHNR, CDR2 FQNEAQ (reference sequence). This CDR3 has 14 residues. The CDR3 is CASSFGVIQETQYF. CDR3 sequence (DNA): TGTGCCAGCAGCTTCGGCGTAATCCAAGAGACCCAGTACTTC.

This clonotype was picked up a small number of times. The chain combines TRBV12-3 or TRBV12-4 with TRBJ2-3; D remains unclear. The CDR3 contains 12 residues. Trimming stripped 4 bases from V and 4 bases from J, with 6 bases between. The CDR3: CASSSLADTQYF. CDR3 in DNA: TGTGCCAGCAGTTCGCTAGCAGATACGCAGTATTTT.

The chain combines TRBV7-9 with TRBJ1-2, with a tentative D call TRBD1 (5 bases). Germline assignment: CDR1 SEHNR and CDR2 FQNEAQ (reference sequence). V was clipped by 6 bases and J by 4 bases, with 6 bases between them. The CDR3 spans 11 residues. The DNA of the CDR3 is TGTGCCAGCAGGACAGTCTATGGCTACACCTTC. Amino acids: CASRTVYGYTF.

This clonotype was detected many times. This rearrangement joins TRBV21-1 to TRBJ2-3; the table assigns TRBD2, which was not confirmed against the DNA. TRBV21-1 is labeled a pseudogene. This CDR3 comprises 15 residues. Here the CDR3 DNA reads TGTGCCAGCAGCTCCGGGCCCTTTAGCACAGATACGCAGTATTTT. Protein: CASSSGPFSTDTQYF.

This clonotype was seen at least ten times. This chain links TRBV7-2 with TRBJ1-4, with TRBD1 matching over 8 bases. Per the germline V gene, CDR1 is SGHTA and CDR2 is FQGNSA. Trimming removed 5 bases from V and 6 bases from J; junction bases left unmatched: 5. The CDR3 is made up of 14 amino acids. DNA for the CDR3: TGTGCCAGCAGCGCAGACAGGGGCCATGAAAAACTGTTTTTT. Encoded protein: CASSADRGHEKLFF. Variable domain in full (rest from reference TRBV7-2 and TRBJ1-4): GAGVSQSPSNKVTEKGKDVELRCDPISGHTALYWYRQSLGQGLEFLIYFQGNSAPDKSGLPSDRFSAERTGGSVSTLTIQRTQQEDSAVYLCASSADRGHEKLFFGSGTQLSVL.

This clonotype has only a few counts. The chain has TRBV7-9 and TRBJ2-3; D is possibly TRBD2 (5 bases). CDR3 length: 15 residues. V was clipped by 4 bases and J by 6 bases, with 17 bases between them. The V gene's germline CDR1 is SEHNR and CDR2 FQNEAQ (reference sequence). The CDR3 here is CASSYVDSGWDTQYF. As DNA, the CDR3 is TGTGCCAGCAGCTATGTGGACTCCGGCTGGGATACGCAGTATTTT.

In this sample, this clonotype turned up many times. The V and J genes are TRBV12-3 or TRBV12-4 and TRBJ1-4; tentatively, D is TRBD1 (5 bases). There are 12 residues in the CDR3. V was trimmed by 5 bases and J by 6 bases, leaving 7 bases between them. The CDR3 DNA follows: TGTGCCAGCAGTGTGACAGATGAAAAACTGTTTTTT. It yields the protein CASSVTDEKLFF.

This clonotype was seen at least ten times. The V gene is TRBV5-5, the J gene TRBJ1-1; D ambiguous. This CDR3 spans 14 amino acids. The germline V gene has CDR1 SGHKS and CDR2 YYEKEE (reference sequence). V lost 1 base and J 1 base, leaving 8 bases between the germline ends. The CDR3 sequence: CASSLWTGNTEAFF. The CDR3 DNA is TGTGCCAGCAGCTTGTGGACGGGGAACACTGAAGCTTTCTTT.

DNA for the CDR3: TGCGCCAGCAGCCGTTTTGTCTCTGGGGCCAACGTCCTGACTTTC. Its translation: CASSRFVSGANVLTF. The rearrangement uses TRBV5-1 and TRBJ2-6, with D hard to call. This CDR3 region has 15 residues. The V gene's germline CDR1 is SGHRS and CDR2 YFSETQ. V gave up 4 bases and J gave up 0 bases, with 8 bases separating them. Full variable domain (outside the CDR3, taken from reference TRBV5-1 and TRBJ2-6): KAGVTQTPRYLIKTRGQQVTLSCSPISGHRSVSWYQQTPGQGLQFLFEYFSETQRNKGNFPGRFSGRQFSNSRSEMNVSTLELGDSALYLCASSRFVSGANVLTFGAGSRLTVL.

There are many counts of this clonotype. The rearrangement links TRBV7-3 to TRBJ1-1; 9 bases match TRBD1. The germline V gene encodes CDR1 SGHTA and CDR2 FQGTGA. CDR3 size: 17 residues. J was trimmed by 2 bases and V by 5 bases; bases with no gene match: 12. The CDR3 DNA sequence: TGTGCCAGCAGCGCGACTCCCCGGACAGGGGAAAACACTGAAGCTTTCTTT. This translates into CASSATPRTGENTEAFF.

CDR3 in amino acids: CASSLYGGYNSPLHF. For the CDR3, the DNA is TGTGCCAGCAGTTTATATGGGGGGTATAATTCACCCCTCCACTTT. The V and J genes are TRBV28 and TRBJ1-6; D might be TRBD1 (5 bases). The CDR3 is 15 residues long. CDR1 and CDR2 from the germline V gene are MDHEN and SYDVKM. V was clipped by 1 base and J by 4 bases, with 8 bases between them.

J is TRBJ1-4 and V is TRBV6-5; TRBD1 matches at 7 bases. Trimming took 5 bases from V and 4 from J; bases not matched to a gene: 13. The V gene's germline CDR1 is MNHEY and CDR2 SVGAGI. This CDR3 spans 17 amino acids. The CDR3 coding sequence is TGTGCCAGCAGTAACCATCGTCCAGGGGGTGGTAATGAAAAACTGTTTTTT. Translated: CASSNHRPGGGNEKLFF.

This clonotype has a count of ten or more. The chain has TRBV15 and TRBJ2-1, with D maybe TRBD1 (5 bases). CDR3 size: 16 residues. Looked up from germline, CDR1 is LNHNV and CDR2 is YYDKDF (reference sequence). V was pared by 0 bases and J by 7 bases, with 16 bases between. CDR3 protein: CATSRELQGSTNEQFF. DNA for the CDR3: TGTGCCACCAGCAGAGAGCTGCAGGGCTCTACAAATGAGCAGTTCTTC.

CDR3 loop: CSVPDRVTDTQYF. The CDR3, as DNA: TGCAGCGTCCCGGACAGGGTTACAGATACGCAGTATTTT. This chain uses TRBV29-1 with TRBJ2-3; 8 bases map to TRBD1. V shed 6 bases, J shed 3 bases, and the junction held 5 bases outside the gene matches. Germline CDR1 is SQVTM and CDR2 is ANQGSEA. CDR3 length: 13 amino acids.

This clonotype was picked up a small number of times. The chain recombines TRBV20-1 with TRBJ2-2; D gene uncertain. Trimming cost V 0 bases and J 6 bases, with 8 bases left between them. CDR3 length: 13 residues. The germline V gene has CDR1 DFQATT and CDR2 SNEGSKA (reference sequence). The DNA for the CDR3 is TGCAGTGCTAGAGACCCCTGGGCCGGGGAGCTGTTTTTT. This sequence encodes CSARDPWAGELFF.

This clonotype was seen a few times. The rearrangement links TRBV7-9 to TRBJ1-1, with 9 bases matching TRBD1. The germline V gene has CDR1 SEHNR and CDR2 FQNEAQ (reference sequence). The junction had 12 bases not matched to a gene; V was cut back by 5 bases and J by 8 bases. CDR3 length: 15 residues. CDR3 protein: CASSGGLGQGAEAFF. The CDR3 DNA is TGTGCCAGCAGCGGGGGATTGGGACAGGGAGCCGAAGCTTTCTTT.

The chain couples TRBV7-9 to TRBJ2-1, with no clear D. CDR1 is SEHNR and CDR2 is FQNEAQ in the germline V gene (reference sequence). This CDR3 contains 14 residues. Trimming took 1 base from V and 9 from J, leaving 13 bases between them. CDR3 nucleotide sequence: TGTGCCAGCAGCTTAGATCCACTCCCCGGTGAGCAGTTCTTC. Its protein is CASSLDPLPGEQFF.

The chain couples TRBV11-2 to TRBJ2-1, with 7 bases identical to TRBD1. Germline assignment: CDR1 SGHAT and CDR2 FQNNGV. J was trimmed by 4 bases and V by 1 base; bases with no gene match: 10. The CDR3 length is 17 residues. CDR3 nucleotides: TGTGCCAGCAGCTTAGCCCGGGCAGGGGGAAGATACAATGAGCAGTTCTTC. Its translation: CASSLARAGGRYNEQFF.